What follows describes a single TCR beta chain. The antigen this receptor binds is unknown. No base qualities exist here, and no much larger clone lies one base off it. Unmatched junction bases come to 3, with V trimmed by 6 bases and J by 4 bases. Reading from cysteine to phenylalanine, the CDR3 counts 12 amino acids. Kept here is only the CDR3 DNA, which spans 36 bases and is read in frame from base 1. CDR1 LGHDT and CDR2 YNNKEL were looked up in the germline V gene (reference sequence). This entry belongs to a study of blood T cell repertoires in COVID-19 (dated by TCRdb to 2020 to 2021). A note on the overall study: The collaborator samples originated in the United States, Italy and Spain and spanned the acute and convalescent phases of COVID-19. The material from the prospective study consisted of cDNA or gDNA derived from T cells, B-cell-depleted T cells, or PBMCs. The dataset comprised deeply sampled blood TCRbeta repertoires from subjects exposed to, actively infected with, or recovered from COVID-19. The repertoires were released in a freely available public database meant as a resource for research on the immune response to SARS-CoV-2. Samples were obtained from the ongoing ImmuneRACE study (first 160 participants) and from about 1,300 subjects provided by 6 global collaborators. The sample metadata nearly always contained a de-identified subject ID, COVID-19 status, age in years and sex. HLA class I and class II types, where available, came from metadata supplied by the sample provider rather than from assay-based typing. Broader findings and caveats from the paper: How much clinical and demographic metadata was included differed by source and by participant, and the metadata was provided uncurated.

TCRbeta CDR3 regions were amplified from genomic DNA by means of the immunoSEQ Assay, a bias-controlled multiplex PCR. Per the authors' processing: The number of nucleated cells in each sample was estimated by amplification of reference gene primers within the assay. Sequence reads were collapsed and filtered to measure the absolute abundance of every unique TCRbeta CDR3 rearrangement. Productive Simpson clonality was computed per sample as the square root of Simpson's diversity index over productive rearrangements. In TCRdb, the immuneACCESS table is reduced to in-frame sequences with V and J assigned. These tables do not hold every clone; where another copy was compared, an unresolved V gene accounts for under half, and the others remain unexplained. V and J calls and clone size are copied from that table; D and trimming were computed from the DNA. This sample has some 240,000 clones in its table, and approximately 92% of those were observed once. Of the sample, around 4.6% falls within the top ten clones.

A second Seattle source provided samples from volunteer blood donors who had recovered from COVID-19. The collaborating institutions used their own protocols to collect whole blood in K2EDTA tubes. For TCRbeta analysis, collaborators shipped samples as frozen whole blood, isolated PBMCs, or DNA extracted from either of those sample types. What was sequenced was peripheral blood. This sequence originates from a woman between 35 and 50 years old who had recovered from COVID-19. Recombination joined TRBV3-1 (or the pseudogene TRBV3-2) with TRBJ2-7, with 7 middle bases fitting TRBD1. At the DNA level, the sequence is TGTGCCAGCAGGGGACAGAAATACGAGCAGTACTTC. The resulting protein is CASRGQKYEQYF.